This TCR beta chain derives from a study of blood T cell repertoires in COVID-19. Study background: Samples taken during acute and convalescent COVID-19 were collected in the United States, Italy and Spain.

Remarks on this clone: The sample holds other DNA sequences that translate to the same CDR3.

V shed 4 bases and J 7 bases; nucleotides not matched to a gene: 9. This CDR3 has 15 residues. Germline CDR1 is LNHDA and CDR2 is SQIVND (reference sequence). As originally analysed: Researchers report that nucleated cell counts were estimated from reference gene primer amplification. Libraries were prepared by immunoSEQ multiplex PCR; TCRdb keeps only in-frame clonotypes and omits some of them. That table gives V, J and clone size, and the DNA gave D and trimming. The profile shows around 70,000 clones, around 75% of them singletons. Material for sequencing was peripheral blood. The TCR originated in a man in his 70s with acute or convalescent COVID-19. The rearrangement links TRBV19 to TRBJ1-5; 8 positions match TRBD1. For the CDR3, the DNA is TGTGCCAGTAGTACGCTTGGACAGGGCGGACAGCCCCAGCATTTT. It encodes CASSTLGQGGQPQHF.